This T cell receptor beta chain was recorded in a study of vaccination and CD4 T cells after COVID-19. About the study: The stimulus for the cells was overlapping spike peptides derived from SARS-CoV-2, HCoV-NL63, HCoV-OC43 and HCoV-229E.

The treatment is: approximately 9-day PBMC culture with coronavirus spike peptide pools or control peptides (ViraFEST assay). After removal of 5 bases from V and 3 bases from J, the junction contained 7 bases not matched to a gene. CDR3 length: 16 amino acids. The Oncomine TCR Beta short-read assay was applied to DNA of cultured CD4+ T cells. TCRdb used MiXCR to reprocess the PCR reads, holding one entry per CDR3 protein. The table has over 20,000 distinct CDR3 sequences, under 55% seen once. Comments on this clonotype: Its antigen is undetermined.

This clonotype was sampled from a human donor who had recovered from COVID-19. Sequenced input: CD4+ T cells from blood, cultured in vitro. The chain employs TRBV12-3 or TRBV12-4 and TRBJ2-2, with 9 bases lining up with TRBD2. This CDR3 is CASSPGVAGDTGELFF. The CDR3 DNA reads as TGTGCCAGCAGTCCCGGGGTAGCGGGGGACACCGGGGAGCTGTTTTTT.